The source of this T cell receptor beta chain is a study of blood T cell repertoires in COVID-19. Whole-study context: Acute and convalescent COVID-19 specimens originated in the United States, Italy and Spain. The analysed material was cDNA or gDNA that came from T cells, B-cell-depleted T cells, or PBMCs.

The ends were cut back, 6 bases at V and 1 base at J, with 9 bases in the middle. The CDR3 sequence is 13 residues long. Germline values: CDR1 ENHRY, CDR2 SYGVKD. Methods used by the authors: Cell counts per sample came from amplifying reference gene primers. Clones were sequenced by immunoSEQ multiplex PCR, and TCRdb holds only the in-frame ones, with some missing. The V and J calls and the clone size are those of that table, but D and trimming were determined from the DNA. The table lists fewer than 200,000 clones, approximately 86% of them singletons. The source material was peripheral blood. The rearrangement joins TRBV10-3 to TRBJ1-1, with D perhaps matching TRBD1 (6 bases). This TCR was recovered from a man between 50 and 59 years old with active or convalescent COVID-19. CDR3 in amino acids: CAIRGGGNTEAFF. For the CDR3, the DNA is TGTGCCATCAGAGGGGGGGGGAACACTGAAGCTTTCTTT.